A single sample gave rise to the 31 T cell receptor beta chains below, sequenced in a study of OX40 agonist ivuxolimab in advanced cancers. Library preparation used the immunoSEQ multiplex PCR assay. This is the immuneACCESS table as TCRdb keeps it, with only in-frame sequences that have V and J called. A part of the clones is gone; compared with another copy, unresolved V genes explain less than half, and the rest is unexplained. In this sample the table shows over 80,000 clones, more than 75% of which occur a single time. Approximately 0.3% of the sample is in the top ten clones. Specimen: CD4+ or CD8+ T cells sorted from blood, collected in a trial of the OX40 agonist ivuxolimab. The source of these receptors is an adult with an advanced solid tumor such as melanoma, head and neck, liver or kidney cancer.

This clone was recorded a few times. The chain couples TRBV7-3 to TRBJ2-7; either TRBD1 or TRBD2 may supply D (5 bases each). Trimming cost V 5 bases and J 4 bases, with 15 bases left between them. This CDR3 has 14 amino acids. Germline CDR1 SGHTA, CDR2 FQGTGA. The CDR3 DNA follows: TGTGCCAGCAGCCGAGACGCAGGGAGTTACGAGCAGTACTTC. It yields the protein CASSRDAGSYEQYF.

This rearrangement joins TRBV7-6 to TRBJ2-2, with D perhaps matching TRBD1 (5 bases). V lost 0 bases, J lost 6 bases, and 5 bases lay in between. The CDR3 extends over 13 amino acids. Germline assignment: CDR1 SGHVS and CDR2 FNYEAQ. The CDR3 DNA sequence: TGTGCCAGCAGCTTAGCGGGGCCCGGGGAGCTGTTTTTT. Translation: CASSLAGPGELFF. Supplemented by reference TRBV7-6 and TRBJ2-2, the full variable domain reads GAGVSQSPRYKVTKRGQDVALRCDPISGHVSLYWYRQALGQGPEFLTYFNYEAQQDKSGLPNDRFSAERPEGSISTLTIQRTEQRDSAMYRCASSLAGPGELFFGEGSRLTVL.

This clone was seen once. This chain connects TRBV7-2 to TRBJ1-4, with TRBD1 identical over 9 bases. Germline V gene sequence: CDR1 SGHTA, CDR2 FQGNSA. The CDR3 runs 15 residues. The trim removed 5 bases at V and 3 bases at J, leaving 4 bases unmatched. For the CDR3, the DNA is TGTGCCAGCAGCACAGGGGGCGGGGCTAATGAAAAACTGTTTTTT. Its translation: CASSTGGGANEKLFF.

The chain links TRBV7-9 to TRBJ2-7, with 9 bases aligning to TRBD1. The V gene end was trimmed by 5 bases and the J gene end by 0 bases; junction bases not matched to a gene: 8. Germline V gene sequence: CDR1 SEHNR, CDR2 FQNEAQ (reference sequence). This CDR3 contains 16 residues. Here the CDR3 DNA reads TGTGCCAGCAGCACCTCGGACAGGGGTCTCTCCTACGAGCAGTACTTC. It encodes CASSTSDRGLSYEQYF.

This clone was observed once. The rearrangement links TRBV6-6 to TRBJ2-7; 7 nucleotides align to TRBD2. V lost 8 bases to trimming and J lost 6 bases; unmatched junction nucleotides: 13. Germline V gene lookup returns CDR1 MNHNY and CDR2 SVGAGI (reference sequence). The CDR3 has 14 residues. The CDR3 region has the DNA TGTGCCAGCCACACCCTAGCGGACTCTGGCGAGCAGTACTTC. This sequence encodes CASHTLADSGEQYF.

The gene calls are TRBV28 and TRBJ2-7; D possibly corresponds to TRBD2 (5 bases). Trimming left V 7 bases short and J 0 bases short, with 16 bases between. The CDR3 totals 15 residues. The V gene's germline CDR1 is MDHEN and CDR2 SYDVKM. The CDR3 nucleotides read TGTGCCAGCACAGGTTCCAGCGGTAGCTCCTACGAGCAGTACTTC. Translating gives CASTGSSGSSYEQYF.

The genes are TRBV19 and TRBJ2-7; D perhaps matches TRBD2 (5 bases). Germline values: CDR1 LNHDA, CDR2 SQIVND (reference sequence). Trimming stripped 5 bases from V and 3 bases from J, with 17 bases between. The CDR3 covers 15 residues. Written as DNA, the CDR3 is TGTGCCAGTAGTTCGGGGTCGGCAGGCAACTACGAGCAGTACTTC. Translated: CASSSGSAGNYEQYF.

This clone was picked up a small number of times. In DNA, the CDR3 is TGTGCCAGCAGTCCCGGAACAGGGAGAGAGCAGTACTTC. It is translated as CASSPGTGREQYF. The genes are TRBV6-6 and TRBJ2-7; a weak D match, TRBD1 (6 bases). There are 13 residues in the CDR3. CDR1 and CDR2 from the germline V gene are MNHNY and SVGAGI (reference sequence). V shed 5 bases and J shed 7 bases, with 15 bases lying between them.

This clone appeared once. V usage is TRBV5-6 and J usage is TRBJ2-1; TRBD2 agrees at 8 bases. The CDR3 contains 16 residues. Germline V gene sequence: CDR1 SGHDT, CDR2 YYEEEE. The junction had 5 bases not matched to a gene; V was cut back by 0 bases and J by 3 bases. This CDR3 reads CASSLVPSGYYNEQFF. The DNA of the CDR3 is TGTGCCAGCAGCTTGGTTCCTAGCGGGTACTACAATGAGCAGTTCTTC.

The chain carries TRBV9 and TRBJ2-1; D is unclear. The CDR3 runs to 19 residues. The ends were cut back, 0 bases at V and 0 bases at J, with 19 bases in the middle. Looked up from germline, CDR1 is SGDLS and CDR2 is YYNGEE. In DNA, the CDR3 is TGTGCCAGCAGCGTAGGAGGATCGGAACGGAAAAGCTCCTACAATGAGCAGTTCTTC. It encodes CASSVGGSERKSSYNEQFF.

DNA of the CDR3: TGTGCCAGTAGGGATTGGGGTAACACCGGGGAGCTGTTTTTT. It encodes CASRDWGNTGELFF. The gene calls are TRBV19 and TRBJ2-2; D is undetermined. Germline CDR1 is LNHDA and CDR2 is SQIVND (reference sequence). The CDR3 extends over 14 amino acids. The V end was cut by 6 bases, the J end by 2 bases, with 10 bases between.

This chain joins TRBV18 and TRBJ1-3; TRBD1 aligns across 7 bases. CDR1 KGHSH and CDR2 LQKENI come from the germline V gene. This CDR3 is built from 16 residues. The ends lost 1 base at V and 4 bases at J; junction bases unmatched: 7. The CDR3 loop reads CASSPQTGRSGNTIYF. The CDR3, as DNA: TGTGCCAGCTCACCACAGACAGGGCGGTCCGGAAACACCATATATTTT.

The CDR3 DNA is TGTGCCAGCAGTTTGCCCATTGCAACTAATGAAAAACTGTTTTTT. Protein sequence: CASSLPIATNEKLFF. V gene TRBV28 combines with J gene TRBJ1-4; D not resolved. CDR3 length equals 15 residues. The germline gives CDR1 MDHEN, CDR2 SYDVKM. Trimming left V 3 bases short and J 0 bases short, with 8 bases between.

This clone was recorded a few times. The genes are TRBV25-1 and TRBJ2-7, with 9 bases fitting TRBD2. Germline CDR1 MGHDK, CDR2 SYGVNS. V dropped 3 bases and J dropped 4; count of bases not matched to a gene: 7. The CDR3 loop spans 15 amino acids. The CDR3 DNA reads TGTGCCAGCAGTGAGAGTCTAGCGGGAAGATACGAGCAGTACTTC. This sequence encodes CASSESLAGRYEQYF.

The V call is TRBV7-9, the J call TRBJ2-5; D ambiguous. CDR3 length: 15 amino acids. Looked up from germline, CDR1 is SEHNR and CDR2 is FQNEAQ (reference sequence). The V end lost 1 base, the J end lost 1 base, and 10 bases lay between the germline ends. In DNA form, the CDR3 reads TGTGCCAGCAGCTTAGGGCAGACGAGCCAAGAGACCCAGTACTTC. Amino acid sequence: CASSLGQTSQETQYF.

V and J are TRBV4-2 and TRBJ2-1; 8 bases are a match to TRBD2. The CDR3 extends over 16 amino acids. In germline, CDR1 is LGHNA, CDR2 YNFKEQ. The V gene end was trimmed by 6 bases and the J gene end by 5 bases; junction bases not matched to a gene: 12. The chain's CDR3 is CASRLDPAGGDNEQFF. CDR3 nucleotides: TGTGCCAGCAGACTAGACCCGGCGGGAGGCGACAATGAGCAGTTCTTC.

This clone was detected only once. DNA for the CDR3: TGTGCCAGCAGCTACAGGGTTAGCAATCAGCCCCAGCATTTT. Its protein is CASSYRVSNQPQHF. The chain couples TRBV5-6 to TRBJ1-5, with D possibly being TRBD1 (6 bases). Germline V gene data show CDR1 as SGHDT and CDR2 as YYEEEE. CDR3 length equals 14 residues. The V gene lost 3 bases and the J gene lost 0 bases, with 7 bases spanning the gap.

The CDR3 DNA sequence: TGTGCCAGCAGCCTTCGGCCCACTCGAACTTCTGGAAACACCATATATTTT. It translates to CASSLRPTRTSGNTIYF. The V gene is TRBV11-2, the J gene TRBJ1-3; D is unresolved. The CDR3 totals 17 residues. Per germline, CDR1 SGHAT and CDR2 FQNNGV. V lost 5 bases and J 1 base, leaving 18 bases between the germline ends.

The V gene is TRBV2, the J gene TRBJ1-6; D is uncertain. V dropped 3 bases and J dropped 9 bases, with 12 bases sitting between them. This CDR3 is 14 amino acids long. From germline, CDR1 is SNHLY and CDR2 FYNNEI. CDR3 in DNA: TGTGCCAGCAGTGAGGTGGGGAGCGGTTCACCCCTCCACTTT. Translating it yields CASSEVGSGSPLHF.

The chain carries TRBV28 and TRBJ2-5, with 10 bases lining up with TRBD2. J lost 4 bases, V lost 8 bases, and 16 bases had no gene match. In germline, CDR1 is MDHEN, CDR2 SYDVKM. The CDR3 is 17 residues long. CDR3 protein: CASSGISGRPKGETQYF. Here the CDR3 DNA reads TGTGCCAGCTCTGGGATTAGCGGGAGGCCAAAGGGAGAGACCCAGTACTTC. Complete variable domain (other parts from reference TRBV28 and TRBJ2-5): DVKVTQSSRYLVKRTGEKVFLECVQDMDHENMFWYRQDPGLGLRLIYFSYDVKMKEKGDIPEGYSVSREKKERFSLILESASTNQTSMYLCASSGISGRPKGETQYFGPGTRLLVL.

The CDR3 coding sequence is TGTGCCAGCAGCGTAGGGCCGGACACCTACGAGCAGTACTTC. Protein: CASSVGPDTYEQYF. This chain uses TRBV9 with TRBJ2-7; D possibly corresponds to TRBD1 (5 bases). Germline CDR1 is SGDLS and CDR2 is YYNGEE. CDR3 length: 14 residues. Between the trimmed V and J ends, which lost 0 bases and 2 bases, there was a span of 9 bases.

The chain combines TRBV7-2 with TRBJ2-1, with 7 bases fitting TRBD1. This CDR3 contains 12 residues. CDR1 and CDR2 from the germline V gene are SGHTA and FQGNSA. Trimming at V came to 6 bases and at J to 11 bases, leaving 7 bases not matched to a gene. CDR3 sequence: CASRQGGPKQFF. CDR3 in DNA: TGTGCCAGCAGACAAGGGGGCCCCAAGCAGTTCTTC.

This clone has a handful of counts. The chain joins TRBV28 to TRBJ2-1; 9 bases are shared with TRBD2. Germline loops: CDR1 MDHEN, CDR2 SYDVKM. The CDR3 is 16 residues long. Trimming at V came to 1 base and at J to 8 bases, leaving 9 bases not matched to a gene. CDR3 sequence: CASSLLTSGTRDEQFF. The CDR3 DNA is TGTGCCAGCAGTTTATTGACTAGCGGTACCCGAGATGAGCAGTTCTTC.

The V gene is TRBV6-4, the J gene TRBJ2-4; no clear D gene. The V end lost 8 bases, the J end lost 1 base, and 9 bases lay between the germline ends. Germline loops: CDR1 MRHNA, CDR2 SNTAGT. The CDR3 spans 13 residues. The CDR3 DNA sequence: TGTGCCAGCCCGTCTTCTGCCAAAAACATTCAGTACTTC. Translating gives CASPSSAKNIQYF.

The chain joins TRBV11-2 to TRBJ2-1; D ambiguous. V lost 4 bases and J 0 bases, leaving 13 bases between the germline ends. The CDR3 covers 16 residues. CDR1 and CDR2 (germline): SGHAT, FQNNGV. For the CDR3, the DNA is TGTGCCAGCAGCTCCCGGGCGCTAAGCTCCTACAATGAGCAGTTCTTC. This sequence encodes CASSSRALSSYNEQFF.

The chain joins TRBV5-4 to TRBJ2-1; 9 nucleotides line up with TRBD2. This CDR3 contains 15 residues. Unmatched junction bases numbered 11, after V lost 4 bases and J lost 9 bases. Germline CDR1 SGHNT, CDR2 YYREEE (reference sequence). The CDR3 sequence: CASSRGVAGDGEQFF. CDR3 in DNA: TGTGCCAGCAGCCGGGGGGTAGCGGGAGACGGTGAGCAGTTCTTC.

The V gene is TRBV7-3, the J gene TRBJ2-1; D is perhaps TRBD1 (6 bases). V was clipped by 4 bases and J by 2 bases, with 12 bases between them. CDR3 size: 15 residues. Germline values: CDR1 SGHTA, CDR2 FQGTGA. The CDR3 DNA reads as TGTGCCAGCAGCTCTTCGAGGGACACCTACAATGAGCAGTTCTTC. Its translation: CASSSSRDTYNEQFF.

This rearrangement joins TRBV5-1 to TRBJ2-3; D is perhaps TRBD2 (5 bases). V shed 4 bases and J shed 2 bases, with 11 bases lying between them. Germline V gene sequence: CDR1 SGHRS, CDR2 YFSETQ. CDR3 length equals 14 residues. DNA for the CDR3: TGCGCCAGCAGCAAGGACGGGAACACAGATACGCAGTATTTT. Translated, it gives CASSKDGNTDTQYF.

The gene calls are TRBV7-2 and TRBJ2-2; perhaps TRBD1 as D (5 bases). In germline, CDR1 is SGHTA, CDR2 FQGNSA. V was shortened by 5 bases and J by 10 bases, with 17 bases between the two germline ends. CDR3 size: 14 residues. CDR3: CASSLVGVDAELFF. The CDR3 nucleotides are TGTGCCAGCAGCCTGGTAGGGGTAGATGCGGAGCTGTTTTTT. Using reference TRBV7-2 and TRBJ2-2 for the parts outside the CDR3, the full variable domain is GAGVSQSPSNKVTEKGKDVELRCDPISGHTALYWYRQSLGQGLEFLIYFQGNSAPDKSGLPSDRFSAERTGGSVSTLTIQRTQQEDSAVYLCASSLVGVDAELFFGEGSRLTVL.

CDR3 nucleotide sequence: TGTGCCAGCAGTGCTATGGGAGGGACAACAGATACGCAGTATTTT. Its translation: CASSAMGGTTDTQYF. The chain couples TRBV27 to TRBJ2-3, with a possible D match to TRBD2 (7 bases). V lost 5 bases and J 3 bases, leaving 15 bases between the germline ends. From germline, CDR1 is MNHEY and CDR2 SMNVEV (reference sequence). This CDR3 is 15 amino acids long.

V gene TRBV2 combines with J gene TRBJ2-3, with 8 nucleotides matching TRBD2. CDR3 size: 14 residues. The germline V gene has CDR1 SNHLY and CDR2 FYNNEI. V shed 0 bases, J shed 9 bases, and the junction held 5 bases outside the gene matches. CDR3 sequence: CASSEAGLGGTQYF. Written as DNA, the CDR3 is TGTGCCAGCAGTGAAGCGGGACTAGGGGGGACGCAGTATTTT. Supplemented by reference TRBV2 and TRBJ2-3, the full variable domain reads EPEVTQTPSHQVTQMGQEVILRCVPISNHLYFYWYRQILGQKVEFLVSFYNNEISEKSEIFDDQFSVERPDGSNFTLKIRSTKLEDSAMYFCASSEAGLGGTQYFGPGTRLTVL.